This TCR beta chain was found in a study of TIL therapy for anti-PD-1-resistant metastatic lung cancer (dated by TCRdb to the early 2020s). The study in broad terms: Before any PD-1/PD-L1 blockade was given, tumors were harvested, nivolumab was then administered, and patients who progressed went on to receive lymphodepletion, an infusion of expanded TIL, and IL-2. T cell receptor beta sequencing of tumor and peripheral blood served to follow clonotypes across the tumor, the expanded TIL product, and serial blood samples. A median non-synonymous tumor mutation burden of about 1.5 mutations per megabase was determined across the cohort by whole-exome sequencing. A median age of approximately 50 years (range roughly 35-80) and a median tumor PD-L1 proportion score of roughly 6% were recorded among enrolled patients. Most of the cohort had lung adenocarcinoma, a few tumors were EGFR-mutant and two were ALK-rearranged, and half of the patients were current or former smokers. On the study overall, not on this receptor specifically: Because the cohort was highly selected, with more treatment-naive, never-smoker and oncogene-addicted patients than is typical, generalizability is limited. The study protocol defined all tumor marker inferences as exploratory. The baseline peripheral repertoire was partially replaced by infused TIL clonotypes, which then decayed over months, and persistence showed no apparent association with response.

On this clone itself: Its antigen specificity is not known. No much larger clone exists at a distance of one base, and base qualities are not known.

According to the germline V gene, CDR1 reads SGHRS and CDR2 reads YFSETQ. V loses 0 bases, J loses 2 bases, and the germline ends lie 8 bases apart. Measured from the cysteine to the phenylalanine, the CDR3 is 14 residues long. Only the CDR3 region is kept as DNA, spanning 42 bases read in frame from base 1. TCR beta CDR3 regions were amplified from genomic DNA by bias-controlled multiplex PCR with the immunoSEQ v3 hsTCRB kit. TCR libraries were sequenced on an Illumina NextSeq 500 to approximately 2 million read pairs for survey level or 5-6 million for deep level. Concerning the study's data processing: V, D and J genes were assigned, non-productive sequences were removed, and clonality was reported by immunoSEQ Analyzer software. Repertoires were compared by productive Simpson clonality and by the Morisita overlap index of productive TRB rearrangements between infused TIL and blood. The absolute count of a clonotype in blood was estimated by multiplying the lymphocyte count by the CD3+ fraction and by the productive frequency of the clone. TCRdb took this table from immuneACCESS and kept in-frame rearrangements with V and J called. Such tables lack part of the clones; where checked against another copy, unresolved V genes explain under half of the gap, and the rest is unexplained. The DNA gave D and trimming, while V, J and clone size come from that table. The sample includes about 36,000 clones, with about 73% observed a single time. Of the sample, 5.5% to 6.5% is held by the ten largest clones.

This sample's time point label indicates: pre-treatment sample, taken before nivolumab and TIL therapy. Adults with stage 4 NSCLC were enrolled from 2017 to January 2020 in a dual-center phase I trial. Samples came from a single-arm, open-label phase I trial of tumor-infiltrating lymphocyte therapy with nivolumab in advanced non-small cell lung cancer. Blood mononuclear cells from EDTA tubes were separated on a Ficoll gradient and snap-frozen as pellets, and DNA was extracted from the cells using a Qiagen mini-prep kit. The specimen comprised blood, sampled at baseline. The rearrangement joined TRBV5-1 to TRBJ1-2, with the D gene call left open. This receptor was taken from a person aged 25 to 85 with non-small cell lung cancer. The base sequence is TGCGCCAGCAGCTTGGGGGTCACCAACTATGGCTACACCTTC. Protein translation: CASSLGVTNYGYTF.